Each of the 32 T cell receptor beta chains below was sequenced from the same sample in a study of T-cell reconstitution after alpha-beta-depleted transplantation in children. This sample's TCRbeta library carried unique molecular identifier barcodes. TCRdb independently ran MiXCR on the PCR reads; one entry per CDR3 protein. The table lists about 610,000 distinct CDR3 sequences, under 12% of them singletons. This material consisted of PBMCs from the stem cell graft donor, taken from the stem cell graft. The receptor set was obtained from a human donor who donated a stem cell graft to a child with acute myeloid leukemia.

This clonotype was seen more than once but under ten times. V and J are TRBV18 and TRBJ1-3; D is undetermined. This CDR3 is 15 amino acids long. The V end lost 1 base, the J end lost 4 bases, and 11 bases lay between the germline ends. Germline CDR1 reads KGHSH; CDR2 reads LQKENI. The CDR3, as DNA: TGTGCCAGCTCACCACAGGAATCATACGGAAACACCATATATTTT. This codes for CASSPQESYGNTIYF.

This clonotype has at least ten counts. Germline is not matched at one junction end, which may reflect a read error. The chain joins TRBV25-1 to TRBJ2-2; D is unclear. The germline V gene encodes CDR1 MGHDK and CDR2 SYGVNS. The CDR3 is made up of 12 amino acids. CDR3: CASSKYTGELFF. The CDR3, as DNA: TGTGCCAGCAGTAAATACACCGGGGAGCTGTTTTTT.

This clonotype was seen repeatedly, ten times or more. The chain combines TRBV29-1 with TRBJ2-7; D is unclear. CDR3 length: 12 amino acids. Trimming removed 5 bases at V and 1 base at J, with 9 bases between. CDR1 SQVTM and CDR2 ANQGSEA come from the germline V gene. CDR3 in amino acids: CSVSESSYEQYF. CDR3 DNA sequence: TGCAGCGTTTCGGAATCTTCCTACGAGCAGTACTTC.

This clonotype was counted many times. V is TRBV15 and J is TRBJ2-1, with 12 bases identical to TRBD2. Germline trimming cut 7 bases from V and 9 bases from J; bases unmatched to any gene: 10. The CDR3 runs to 15 residues. The germline V gene has CDR1 LNHNV and CDR2 YYDKDF (reference sequence). CDR3 in amino acids: CATTRTSGKRAEQFF. The CDR3 coding sequence is TGTGCCACCACCCGGACTAGCGGGAAGAGGGCTGAGCAGTTCTTC.

There are many counts of this clonotype. The chain couples TRBV28 to TRBJ2-1; D remains ambiguous. The germline gives CDR1 MDHEN, CDR2 SYDVKM. Trimming removed 3 bases from V and 10 bases from J, with 10 bases in between. The CDR3 loop spans 12 amino acids. This CDR3 reads CASSLLFKEQFF. DNA of the CDR3: TGTGCCAGCAGTTTGTTGTTTAAGGAGCAGTTCTTC.

This chain uses TRBV6-1 with TRBJ2-1; possibly TRBD1 for D (6 bases). Per germline, CDR1 MNHNS and CDR2 SASEGT. The germline V and J ends were trimmed by 0 bases and 8 bases, with 11 bases remaining between them. The CDR3 has 14 amino acids. Written as DNA, the CDR3 is TGTGCCAGCAGTGAAGCACAGGGAAGCTATGAGCAGTTCTTC. Its translation: CASSEAQGSYEQFF.

This clonotype was detected only a few times. The chain carries TRBV18 and TRBJ2-1, with D hard to call. The germline V and J ends were trimmed by 2 bases and 9 bases, with 14 bases remaining between them. This CDR3 region has 14 residues. Germline CDR1 is KGHSH and CDR2 is LQKENI. CDR3 coding DNA: TGTGCCAGCTCACCAGGGCACCCCCCTGGTGAGCAGTTCTTC. It yields the protein CASSPGHPPGEQFF.

As for this clonotype: The final CDR3 position lacks the conserved phenylalanine or tryptophan, pointing to a likely read error. The chain carries TRBV6-5 and TRBJ1-5; D is possibly TRBD1 (6 bases). Germline loops: CDR1 MNHEY, CDR2 SVGAGI. The V end lost 2 bases, the J end lost 3 bases, and 17 bases lay between the germline ends. The CDR3 covers 17 residues. The CDR3, as DNA: TGTGCCAGCAGTTACAGCAGAATGGGGGCAACCAATCAGCCCCAGCATTAT. As protein: CASSYSRMGATNQPQHY.

Only a few counts were recorded for this clonotype. Its ends do not fully match the called genes, so a read error is possible. V usage is TRBV4-2 and J usage is TRBJ1-2; no definite D call. Per germline, CDR1 LGHNA and CDR2 YNFKEQ. The length of the CDR3 is 13 residues. The CDR3 here is CASSQDRSLVVYF. Here the CDR3 DNA reads TGTGCCAGCAGCCAAGATAGGTCTTTAGTGGTTTACTTC.

The chain is built from TRBV18 and TRBJ2-3; D is unclear. Looked up from germline, CDR1 is KGHSH and CDR2 is LQKENI. This CDR3 spans 15 amino acids. The V gene lost 3 bases and the J gene lost 0 bases, with 10 bases spanning the gap. The CDR3 spells CASSPLWASTDTQYF. CDR3 DNA sequence: TGTGCCAGCTCACCCCTCTGGGCTAGCACAGATACGCAGTATTTT. Full variable domain (outside the CDR3, taken from reference TRBV18 and TRBJ2-3): NAGVMQNPRHLVRRRGQEARLRCSPMKGHSHVYWYRQLPEEGLKFMVYLQKENIIDESGMPKERFSAEFPKEGPSILRIQQVVRGDSAAYFCASSPLWASTDTQYFGPGTRLTVL.

This clonotype was observed a handful of times. This chain joins TRBV29-1 and TRBJ2-2; the match to TRBD1 covers 9 bases. CDR3 size: 11 residues. In germline, CDR1 is SQVTM, CDR2 ANQGSEA. CDR3 coding DNA: TGCGGGACAGGGTTTACCGGGGAGCTGTTTTTT. Its translation: CGTGFTGELFF.

This clonotype was recorded a few times. Its ends do not fully match the called genes, so a read error is possible. The chain combines TRBV5-1 with TRBJ2-2; 7 nucleotides align to TRBD1. There are 17 residues in the CDR3. Germline V gives CDR1 SGHRS, CDR2 YFSETQ. CDR3 DNA sequence: TGCGCCAGCAGCTTCCTACAGGGGAGTCGGAACACCGGGGAACTGTTTTTT. Protein product: CASSFLQGSRNTGELFF.

This clonotype showed up just a few times. This sequence joins TRBV2 and TRBJ2-6; a weak D match, TRBD1 (6 bases). The germline V and J ends were trimmed by 9 bases and 0 bases, with 6 bases remaining between them. Germline lookup yields CDR1 SNHLY and CDR2 FYNNEI. The CDR3 consists of 13 residues. The DNA of the CDR3 is TGTGCCAGGGGGGCCTCTGGGGCCAACGTCCTGACTTTC. This gives the protein CARGASGANVLTF.

J is TRBJ1-1 and V is TRBV5-6, with a weak D call TRBD1 (5 bases). V dropped 0 bases and J dropped 5 bases, with 26 bases sitting between them. CDR1 and CDR2 (germline): SGHDT, YYEEEE. The CDR3 has 19 residues. CDR3: CASSLDIDSEGPRRTEAFF. CDR3 nucleotide sequence: TGTGCCAGCAGCTTGGATATAGATTCTGAGGGACCCAGAAGGACTGAAGCTTTCTTT.

Ten or more counts support this clonotype. V is TRBV18 and J is TRBJ1-1; D call uncertain. In germline, CDR1 is KGHSH, CDR2 LQKENI. The CDR3 extends over 13 amino acids. V lost 8 bases, J lost 0 bases, and 10 bases lay in between. The CDR3 DNA reads TGTGCCAGCCTCACAGCAGTGAACACTGAAGCTTTCTTT. Residues: CASLTAVNTEAFF. Full variable domain (remainder filled in from reference TRBV18 and TRBJ1-1): NAGVMQNPRHLVRRRGQEARLRCSPMKGHSHVYWYRQLPEEGLKFMVYLQKENIIDESGMPKERFSAEFPKEGPSILRIQQVVRGDSAAYFCASLTAVNTEAFFGQGTRLTVV.

This clonotype was seen a few times. V gene TRBV20-1 combines with J gene TRBJ2-1; 10 nucleotides align to TRBD2. The germline V gene encodes CDR1 DFQATT and CDR2 SNEGSKA (reference sequence). V lost 0 bases and J lost 7; bases outside the gene matches: 3. This CDR3 is 14 amino acids long. The CDR3 sequence: CSAREMTSGNEQFF. CDR3 sequence (DNA): TGCAGTGCTAGAGAGATGACTAGCGGGAATGAGCAGTTCTTC.

V usage is TRBV6-4 and J usage is TRBJ2-5, with unresolved D. The CDR3 loop spans 11 amino acids. Per the germline V gene, CDR1 is MRHNA and CDR2 is SNTAGT. The ends were cut back, 3 bases at V and 6 bases at J, with 5 bases in the middle. CDR3 region: CASSERQTQYF. CDR3 DNA sequence: TGTGCCAGCAGTGAAAGGCAGACCCAGTACTTC.

This clonotype was seen many times. V and J are TRBV18 and TRBJ2-7; no firm D call. The CDR3 has 16 residues. V gave up 5 bases and J gave up 7 bases, with 24 bases separating them. The germline CDR1 and CDR2 sequences are KGHSH and LQKENI. The CDR3 nucleotides are TGTGCCAGCTCATCTTTTCCTAGTGGAGCGTTGGGTGAGCAGTACTTC. This sequence encodes CASSSFPSGALGEQYF.

This clonotype appeared a few times. V usage is TRBV7-6 and J usage is TRBJ2-5, with D perhaps TRBD2 (7 bases). CDR3 length: 17 amino acids. In germline, CDR1 is SGHVS, CDR2 FNYEAQ. V was clipped by 1 base and J by 1 base, with 16 bases between them. CDR3 DNA: TGTGCCAGCAGCTTAGGAGGACTAGGGGGGATCCAAGAGACCCAGTACTTC. This sequence encodes CASSLGGLGGIQETQYF.

The gene calls are TRBV30 and TRBJ2-5; 7 bases align to TRBD2. The CDR3 contains 14 residues. The V and J ends lost 3 bases and 1 base, in that order; junction bases with no gene match: 5. CDR1 and CDR2 from the germline V gene are GTSNPN and SVGIG (reference sequence). CDR3: CAWSVGRAQETQYF. In nucleotides, the CDR3 is TGTGCCTGGAGCGTAGGGAGGGCCCAAGAGACCCAGTACTTC.

V gene TRBV20-1 combines with J gene TRBJ2-3, with 8 bases identical to TRBD2. This CDR3 spans 14 amino acids. Germline CDR1 DFQATT, CDR2 SNEGSKA (reference sequence). The V gene end was trimmed by 6 bases and the J gene end by 6 bases; junction bases not matched to a gene: 11. CDR3 loop: CSAATSGSSDTQYF. The CDR3 DNA sequence: TGCAGTGCGGCTACTAGCGGTTCATCGGATACGCAGTATTTT.

The chain employs TRBV20-1 and TRBJ2-1; D unresolved. This CDR3 has 15 residues. The germline V and J ends were trimmed by 5 bases and 4 bases, with 18 bases remaining between them. Germline V gene sequence: CDR1 DFQATT, CDR2 SNEGSKA (reference sequence). CDR3 nucleotides: TGCAGTGCTTTTACTGCCTTTTCTATATACAATGAGCAGTTCTTC. Translating gives CSAFTAFSIYNEQFF.

This clonotype occurred a few times. This chain connects TRBV7-6 to TRBJ2-2; D is possibly TRBD2 (6 bases). Germline CDR1 is SGHVS and CDR2 is FNYEAQ. This CDR3 is built from 16 residues. V lost 5 bases, J lost 7 bases, and 20 bases lay in between. DNA of the CDR3: TGTGCCAGCAGCCTGGGAACCGCCGGGAGTAACGGGGAGCTGTTTTTT. Translation: CASSLGTAGSNGELFF.

The chain employs TRBV28 and TRBJ2-7; 9 bases fit TRBD2. Trimming removed 5 bases from V and 6 bases from J; junction bases left unmatched: 11. Germline CDR1 MDHEN, CDR2 SYDVKM. The CDR3 spans 15 residues. The CDR3 protein is CASSPLTSGYTEQYF. CDR3 bases: TGTGCCAGCAGTCCGTTGACTAGCGGCTACACCGAGCAGTACTTC.

This clonotype was observed a handful of times. This chain connects TRBV5-1 to TRBJ1-2; no firm D call. Germline CDR1 is SGHRS and CDR2 is YFSETQ. The CDR3 has 17 amino acids. The V end lost 0 bases, the J end lost 4 bases, and 19 bases lay between the germline ends. DNA for the CDR3: TGCGCCAGCAGCTTGGGTAGAGGGATCGTTTTCTTCTATGGCTACACCTTC. It encodes CASSLGRGIVFFYGYTF. The full variable domain, rest sourced from reference TRBV5-1 and TRBJ1-2, is KAGVTQTPRYLIKTRGQQVTLSCSPISGHRSVSWYQQTPGQGLQFLFEYFSETQRNKGNFPGRFSGRQFSNSRSEMNVSTLELGDSALYLCASSLGRGIVFFYGYTFGSGTRLTVV.

The chain employs TRBV20-1 and TRBJ2-5; 9 bases map to TRBD2. The V segment lost 0 bases and the J segment 3 bases; nucleotides outside the gene matches: 11. Germline CDR1 and CDR2: DFQATT and SNEGSKA (reference sequence). This CDR3 contains 17 residues. CDR3 nucleotide sequence: TGCAGTGCTAGAGATCCTTTACTAGCGGGCACAGAAGAGACCCAGTACTTC. Protein: CSARDPLLAGTEETQYF.

This clonotype occurred a few times. The chain is built from TRBV5-1 and TRBJ2-3; D gene ambiguous. Germline V gene lookup returns CDR1 SGHRS and CDR2 YFSETQ. The CDR3 spans 14 residues. V lost 4 bases to trimming and J lost 4 bases, with 13 bases between them. The CDR3 bases are TGCGCCAGCAGCCTCACTCCCGTCCCAGATACGCAGTATTTT. Its protein is CASSLTPVPDTQYF.

This clonotype was seen at least ten times. The chain employs TRBV24-1 and TRBJ2-3; D gene ambiguous. V lost 4 bases and J lost 2, with 12 bases in between. The CDR3 totals 15 residues. CDR1 KGHDR and CDR2 SFDVKD come from the germline V gene. CDR3 protein: CATSDNSAITDTQYF. The CDR3 DNA follows: TGTGCCACCAGTGACAACAGCGCCATCACAGATACGCAGTATTTT.

This clonotype was seen at least ten times. At one end the junction does not follow the germline gene, possibly because of a read error. The J gene is TRBJ2-3, the V gene TRBV5-1, with D hard to call. This CDR3 is built from 11 residues. In germline, CDR1 is SGHRS, CDR2 YFSETQ. The CDR3 here is CASSSSDTQYF. CDR3 bases: TGTGCCAGCTCGTCCTCAGATACGCAGTATTTT.

This clonotype was detected ten times or more. The chain links TRBV9 to TRBJ2-1; TRBD2 matches 9 bases. CDR1 and CDR2 from the germline V gene are SGDLS and YYNGEE. The V gene end was trimmed by 0 bases and the J gene end by 9 bases; junction bases not matched to a gene: 10. This CDR3 has 16 residues. This chain's CDR3 is CASSVEGGRALSEQFF. CDR3 coding DNA: TGTGCCAGCAGCGTAGAAGGCGGGAGGGCCCTCAGTGAGCAGTTCTTC.

This clonotype was recorded a few times. The gene calls are TRBV20-1 and TRBJ1-2, with D perhaps matching TRBD1 (5 bases). Germline V gene data show CDR1 as DFQATT and CDR2 as SNEGSKA (reference sequence). Between the trimmed V and J ends, which lost 1 base and 1 base, there was a span of 7 bases. The CDR3 has 13 amino acids. The CDR3 DNA is TGCAGTGCTAGAGGGGGGATTAACTATGGCTACACCTTC. Amino acid sequence: CSARGGINYGYTF.

The sample holds many counts of this clonotype. The chain recombines TRBV20-1 with TRBJ2-7; the D gene is possibly TRBD2 (5 bases). This CDR3 comprises 12 residues. The germline CDR1 and CDR2 sequences are DFQATT and SNEGSKA (reference sequence). Trimming cost V 7 bases and J 2 bases, with 12 bases left between them. The CDR3 DNA reads TGCAGTGGGGAGCTCGGCACCTACGAGCAGTACTTC. It specifies CSGELGTYEQYF.